This T cell receptor (gamma chain) came from a study of Vδ1+ human thymocytes. Findings of the study overall: Many TRG clonotypes were shared between donors; TRD repertoires were essentially private. In the thymus, TRG and TRD repertoires looked highly polyclonal with Gaussian CDR3 lengths. Unlike peripheral blood Vdelta1+ controls, thymic delta-chain sequences included about 20% Vdelta2 and few Vdelta3.

Concerning this clone: Antigen unknown.

The template was reverse-transcribed extracted RNA. CDR3 amplicons came from multiplex PCR with pooled V-gene forward and constant-region reverse primers. TCRdb called clones anew from the multiplex PCR reads with CATT. The sample yields about 27,000 gamma-chain clones, roughly 20% seen once. V was clipped by 1 base and J by 11 bases; unmatched bases: 11. The CDR3 loop spans 13 amino acids. Germline V gene data show CDR1 as VTNTFY and CDR2 as YDVSTARD (reference sequence). The sorted cells were CD3+ Vdelta1+ Vdelta2- thymocytes from alphabeta-depleted thymus. The receptor was isolated from a boy less than two years old who had congenital heart surgery. What was sequenced was Vdelta1+ gamma-delta thymocytes from the thymus. Subset of the sample: FACS-sorted CD3+ TCRalphabeta- TCRVdelta1+ TCRVdelta2- thymocytes. V gene TRGV3 combines with J gene TRGJ1 or TRGJ2. The CDR3, as DNA: TGTGCCACCTGGGACAGTTCGAAGGGGCAGAAACTCTTT. This encodes CATWDSSKGQKLF.